The 26 T cell receptor beta chains presented below share a single source sample, sequenced in a study of beta chain features in type 1 diabetes (dated by TCRdb to 2017 to 2018). The protocol used for the library was the immunoSEQ multiplex PCR assay. The entire isolated RNA was reverse transcribed using the High Capacity cDNA Reverse Transcription Kit, and thus expressed TCRB transcripts were sequenced. Not all clones reach the TCRdb copy of this immuneACCESS table, which keeps in-frame sequences only. Checked studies attribute under half of the gap to unresolved V genes and leave the rest unexplained. The sample yields hundreds of thousands of clones; roughly a sixth were counted once. Around 0.095% of the sample is held by the ten biggest clonotypes. The sample comprised naive CD4+ T cells from blood. According to the study, the label for this sample's cell subset or site signals: true naive CD4+ T cells. These receptors were collected from a man between 18 and 29 years old in good health.

This clone has just a few counts. The V gene is TRBV7-3, the J gene TRBJ2-3; no reliable D call. This CDR3 is built from 14 residues. Trimming took off 1 base at V and 0 bases at J, with 5 bases between the two ends. Germline CDR1 is SGHTA and CDR2 is FQGTGA. CDR3 residues: CASSLMTSTDTQYF. In nucleotides, the CDR3 is TGTGCCAGCAGCTTAATGACGAGCACAGATACGCAGTATTTT.

The chain uses TRBV5-6 and TRBJ2-7, with 9 bases matching TRBD1. The junction had 4 bases not matched to a gene; V was cut back by 1 base and J by 2 bases. Germline values: CDR1 SGHDT, CDR2 YYEEEE. The CDR3 runs to 15 residues. CDR3 in amino acids: CASSLRGQGAYEQYF. The CDR3 coding sequence is TGTGCCAGCAGCTTGCGGGGACAGGGAGCCTACGAGCAGTACTTC.

The chain couples TRBV4-3 to TRBJ2-7; 7 positions agree with TRBD1. The CDR3 contains 15 residues. From germline, CDR1 is LGHNA and CDR2 YSLEER. V was pared by 2 bases and J by 3 bases, with 7 bases of the junction left unmatched. In nucleotides, the CDR3 is TGCGCCAGCAGCCAAAGGCAGGGGGTCAGCTACGAGCAGTACTTC. Translated: CASSQRQGVSYEQYF.

With regard to this clone: Other nucleotide sequences from this sample produce the same CDR3. The chain uses TRBV9 and TRBJ2-7; D is perhaps TRBD1 (5 bases). This CDR3 spans 15 amino acids. Trimming left V 0 bases short and J 2 bases short, with 12 bases between. Germline CDR1 SGDLS, CDR2 YYNGEE. DNA of the CDR3: TGTGCCAGCAGCGTAGAGCCAGGGCTTACCTACGAGCAGTACTTC. Amino acid sequence: CASSVEPGLTYEQYF.

This clone was seen a few times. V is TRBV30 and J is TRBJ1-1, with 7 bases that match TRBD1. Germline loops: CDR1 GTSNPN, CDR2 SVGIG (reference sequence). The ends lost 5 bases at V and 3 bases at J; junction bases unmatched: 0. The CDR3 loop spans 11 amino acids. The CDR3 DNA is TGTGCCTGGGACAGGGACACTGAAGCTTTCTTT. Translating it yields CAWDRDTEAFF.

This clone was found a few times. The chain combines TRBV7-8 with TRBJ2-7, with TRBD2 as a possible D gene (5 bases). The germline gives CDR1 SGHVS, CDR2 FQNEAQ. Deletions cut 6 bases from V and 7 bases from J, with 19 bases between. The CDR3 spans 14 residues. This CDR3 is CASSSASGVGEQYF. The CDR3 nucleotides are TGTGCCAGCAGTTCCGCCTCCGGGGTGGGGGAGCAGTACTTC. Full variable domain (rest looked up from reference TRBV7-8 and TRBJ2-7): GAGVSQSPRYKVAKRGQDVALRCDPISGHVSLFWYQQALGQGPEFLTYFQNEAQLDKSGLPSDRFFAERPEGSVSTLKIQRTQQEDSAVYLCASSSASGVGEQYFGPGTRLTVT.

This clone occurred a few times. V usage is TRBV15 and J usage is TRBJ2-7, with D hard to call. Germline assignment: CDR1 LNHNV and CDR2 YYDKDF (reference sequence). The CDR3 length is 16 residues. The germline V and J ends were trimmed by 0 bases and 1 base, with 13 bases remaining between them. In DNA, the CDR3 is TGTGCCACCAGCAGAGATGGGGAAGGGAATTCCTACGAGCAGTACTTC. This encodes CATSRDGEGNSYEQYF.

V is TRBV18 and J is TRBJ2-1; D remains unclear. Germline CDR1 reads KGHSH; CDR2 reads LQKENI. V was cut by 3 bases and J by 0 bases, with 15 bases left in between. This CDR3 comprises 17 residues. The CDR3, as DNA: TGTGCCAGCTCACCTAATGTCGGTTACAGCTCCTACAATGAGCAGTTCTTC. Translated: CASSPNVGYSSYNEQFF.

This clone was detected only a few times. Additional DNA sequences in this sample encode the identical CDR3. The J gene is TRBJ2-1, the V gene TRBV18; D call uncertain. CDR3 length: 11 residues. Trimming removed 2 bases at V and 7 bases at J, with 3 bases between. Looked up from germline, CDR1 is KGHSH and CDR2 is LQKENI. CDR3 in amino acids: CASSPENEQFF. Here the CDR3 DNA reads TGTGCCAGCTCACCAGAGAATGAGCAGTTCTTC.

The rearrangement uses TRBV6-5 and TRBJ2-7; possible D gene TRBD1, 8 bases. The V gene lost 2 bases and the J gene lost 4 bases, with 15 bases spanning the gap. This CDR3 has 15 residues. From germline, CDR1 is MNHEY and CDR2 SVGAGI. Here the CDR3 reads CASSYIGQGGYEQYF. The CDR3 DNA sequence: TGTGCCAGCAGTTACATAGGACAGGGAGGGTACGAGCAGTACTTC.

This chain uses TRBV29-1 with TRBJ1-2; D gene uncertain. In germline, CDR1 is SQVTM, CDR2 ANQGSEA. This CDR3 is 13 amino acids long. V dropped 4 bases and J dropped 2 bases, with 11 bases sitting between them. This chain's CDR3 is CSVGFGKNYGYTF. As DNA, the CDR3 is TGCAGCGTTGGTTTTGGCAAAAACTATGGCTACACCTTC.

CDR3 in amino acids: CASSGRGSYGYTF. The CDR3 DNA sequence: TGTGCCAGTAGTGGGCGGGGGTCCTATGGCTACACCTTC. This chain uses TRBV19 with TRBJ1-2; D possibly corresponds to TRBD1 (5 bases). Deletions cut 5 bases from V and 4 bases from J, with 11 bases between. CDR1 LNHDA and CDR2 SQIVND come from the germline V gene (reference sequence). The CDR3 loop spans 13 amino acids.

This clone occurred a few times. The chain combines TRBV28 with TRBJ2-5; D not resolved. Trimming shortened V by 6 bases and J by 1 base, and 15 bases separated the two germline ends. CDR1 MDHEN and CDR2 SYDVKM come from the germline V gene. This CDR3 contains 15 residues. As DNA, the CDR3 is TGTGCCAGCAGGGGAAACGCCGGCACCCAAGAGACCCAGTACTTC. This translates into CASRGNAGTQETQYF.

This clone was recorded a few times. The V gene is TRBV6-1, the J gene TRBJ1-1, with D possibly TRBD1 on 5 matching bases. Germline CDR1 is MNHNS and CDR2 is SASEGT. The V and J ends lost 5 bases and 1 base respectively, with 8 bases between them. The CDR3 length is 13 residues. The chain's CDR3 is CASSTTANTEAFF. In DNA form, the CDR3 reads TGTGCCAGCAGTACGACAGCGAACACTGAAGCTTTCTTT.

A few counts support this clone. V gene TRBV28 combines with J gene TRBJ2-7; tentatively, D is TRBD1 (5 bases). The germline V and J ends were trimmed by 2 bases and 5 bases, with 19 bases remaining between them. CDR1 is MDHEN, CDR2 SYDVKM, per germline. There are 16 residues in the CDR3. In DNA form, the CDR3 reads TGTGCCAGCAGTTTACGGCGGACACTCCAAGGGCACGAGCAGTACTTC. This codes for CASSLRRTLQGHEQYF.

The table lists this clone with many counts. V and J are TRBV10-3 and TRBJ2-3; unclear D gene. The CDR3 has 12 amino acids. The V gene's germline CDR1 is ENHRY and CDR2 SYGVKD. V gave up 5 bases and J gave up 5 bases, with 8 bases separating them. This CDR3 is CAISSRGDTQYF. CDR3 nucleotides: TGTGCCATCAGTAGTCGCGGAGATACGCAGTATTTT.

The V call is TRBV19, the J call TRBJ1-1, with 8 bases aligning to TRBD1. V shed 5 bases and J 5 bases; nucleotides not matched to a gene: 7. The CDR3 contains 14 residues. In germline, CDR1 is LNHDA, CDR2 SQIVND (reference sequence). For the CDR3, the DNA is TGTGCCAGTAGTCTGGACAGGGCGGGTACTGAAGCTTTCTTT. This translates into CASSLDRAGTEAFF.

This clone was seen a few times. This chain links TRBV27 with TRBJ1-1; 9 positions match TRBD1. The CDR3 length is 15 residues. V shed 5 bases, J shed 6 bases, and the junction held 10 bases outside the gene matches. Germline V CDR1 and CDR2: MNHEY, SMNVEV (reference sequence). Written as DNA, the CDR3 is TGTGCCAGCAGTATAAGCGGGACAGGGCTCGCTGAAGCTTTCTTT. Its translation: CASSISGTGLAEAFF.

This clone came up a few times. The chain links TRBV28 to TRBJ1-6; no clear D gene. The V gene's germline CDR1 is MDHEN and CDR2 SYDVKM. The CDR3 has 15 residues. V was cut by 6 bases and J by 0 bases, with 9 bases left in between. The CDR3 spells CASRETSSYNSPLHF. The CDR3, as DNA: TGTGCCAGCAGGGAAACCAGCTCCTATAATTCACCCCTCCACTTT. The full variable domain, rest sourced from reference TRBV28 and TRBJ1-6, is DVKVTQSSRYLVKRTGEKVFLECVQDMDHENMFWYRQDPGLGLRLIYFSYDVKMKEKGDIPEGYSVSREKKERFSLILESASTNQTSMYLCASRETSSYNSPLHFGNGTRLTVT.

In this sample, this clone turned up a few times. This specimen includes other DNA sequences encoding the same CDR3. The chain carries TRBV28 and TRBJ1-2; the D is unclear. Trimming took off 3 bases at V and 5 bases at J, with 10 bases between the two ends. The CDR3 has 13 amino acids. Looked up from germline, CDR1 is MDHEN and CDR2 is SYDVKM. In nucleotides, the CDR3 is TGTGCCAGCAGTTTCGGCCAGAATTATGGCTACACCTTC. Protein: CASSFGQNYGYTF.

The chain's CDR3 is CASSVGAGEQYF. CDR3 coding DNA: TGTGCCAGCAGCGTAGGGGCCGGAGAGCAGTACTTC. The J gene is TRBJ2-7, the V gene TRBV9, with unresolved D. The V end lost 0 bases, the J end lost 7 bases, and 8 bases lay between the germline ends. From germline, CDR1 is SGDLS and CDR2 YYNGEE. This CDR3 contains 12 residues. The full variable domain, its missing parts supplied by reference TRBV9 and TRBJ2-7, is DSGVTQTPKHLITATGQRVTLRCSPRSGDLSVYWYQQSLDQGLQFLIQYYNGEERAKGNILERFSAQQFPDLHSELNLSSLELGDSALYFCASSVGAGEQYFGPGTRLTVT.

The chain employs TRBV19 and TRBJ2-4; TRBD2 matches at 13 bases. This CDR3 spans 20 amino acids. The germline V gene has CDR1 LNHDA and CDR2 SQIVND (reference sequence). The V segment lost 4 bases and the J segment 0 bases; nucleotides outside the gene matches: 12. Written as DNA, the CDR3 is TGTGCCAGTAGTACGCCGGGACTAGCGGGAACTAGAGCAGCCAAAAACATTCAGTACTTC. Its translation: CASSTPGLAGTRAAKNIQYF.

This clone was recorded a few times. V is TRBV9 and J is TRBJ1-4; D is unclear. Trimming shortened V by 0 bases and J by 8 bases, and 8 bases separated the two germline ends. The V gene's germline CDR1 is SGDLS and CDR2 YYNGEE. There are 13 residues in the CDR3. The CDR3, as DNA: TGTGCCAGCAGCGTAGGGGTTCTGGAAAAACTGTTTTTT. Translating it yields CASSVGVLEKLFF.

The V and J genes are TRBV11-2 and TRBJ2-7; 9 nucleotides line up with TRBD1. The V and J ends lost 5 bases and 5 bases, in that order; junction bases with no gene match: 4. CDR1 is SGHAT and CDR2 is FQNNGV in the germline V gene. The CDR3 runs 13 residues. This chain's CDR3 is CASSRDRVHEQYF. CDR3 sequence (DNA): TGTGCCAGCAGCCGGGACAGGGTCCACGAGCAGTACTTC.

This clone was seen a few times. V gene TRBV20-1 combines with J gene TRBJ2-7; D unclear. V lost 2 bases and J 6 bases, leaving 8 bases between the germline ends. This CDR3 has 11 residues. The germline V gene has CDR1 DFQATT and CDR2 SNEGSKA (reference sequence). The CDR3 DNA follows: TGCAGTGCTAGACAGGCATCCGAGCAGTACTTC. Its protein product is CSARQASEQYF.

This chain's CDR3 is CSVGAGTGGQPQHF. Here the CDR3 DNA reads TGCAGCGTTGGTGCCGGGACAGGGGGTCAGCCCCAGCATTTT. The gene calls are TRBV29-1 and TRBJ1-5, with 11 bases fitting TRBD1. The germline gives CDR1 SQVTM, CDR2 ANQGSEA. There are 14 residues in the CDR3. The J segment lost 6 bases and the V segment lost 4 bases, leaving 5 bases of the junction unmatched.